What follows describes a single T cell receptor (beta chain). These data belong to a study of blood T cell repertoires in COVID-19. Turning to the study itself: Specimens from acute and convalescent COVID-19 originated in the United States, Italy and Spain.

The CDR3 extends over 13 amino acids. V lost 5 bases and J 0 bases, leaving 5 bases between the germline ends. CDR1 and CDR2 from the germline V gene are LGHDT and YNNKEL (reference sequence). Original methodology: Cell counts per sample came from amplifying reference gene primers. The data were produced by immunoSEQ multiplex PCR, yet TCRdb's version contains in-frame clones alone and is incomplete. V and J calls and clone size are those listed in that table; D and trimming were worked out from the DNA. Of 150,000 or so clones listed, approximately 78% are singletons. Input material: peripheral blood. The TCR originated in a human donor with acute or convalescent COVID-19. The donor label of this sample is uncertain. V is TRBV3-1 (or the pseudogene TRBV3-2) and J is TRBJ1-5, with D unresolved. CDR3 sequence: CASSYYSNQPQHF. Written as DNA, the CDR3 is TGTGCCAGCAGCTATTATAGCAATCAGCCCCAGCATTTT.